A selection of T cell receptor beta chains follows, all from one sample in a study of Graves' ophthalmopathy and Graves' hyperthyroidism. A single record per CDR3 protein comes from TCRdb applying MiXCR to the multiplex PCR reads. The sample contains about 590,000 distinct CDR3 sequences, less than 40% of which appear only once. The sample taken for sequencing was peripheral blood or thyroid tissue (not recorded which). Receptors originate from an adult man with Graves' hyperthyroidism. CDR3s include the opening cysteine and the closing phenylalanine or tryptophan. D genes are given only for firm matches. Clone size is shown for a subset of rows, as once, few, many or a class of expanded clone.

j_call	cdr3_length	d_call	v_call	clone_size	cdr3_aa	cdr3_nt
TRBJ2-7	14	TRBD2	TRBV29-1	.	CSVETSGDYYEQYF	TGCAGCGTTGAAACTAGCGGGGACTACTACGAGCAGTACTTC
TRBJ1-1	12	.	TRBV3-1	few	CASSQPGSEAFF	TGTGCCAGCAGCCAACCAGGGTCCGAAGCTTTCTTT
TRBJ2-5	15	.	TRBV2	.	CASRREAGGQETQYF	TGTGCCAGCAGAAGGGAGGCAGGTGGCCAAGAGACCCAGTACTTC
TRBJ2-7	15	TRBD2	TRBV19	.	CASSNPGLADYEQYF	TGTGCCAGTAGTAACCCTGGACTAGCAGACTACGAGCAGTACTTC
TRBJ2-2	13	.	TRBV24-1	many	CATSDPGGGELFF	TGTGCCACCAGTGACCCTGGCGGCGGGGAGCTGTTTTTT
TRBJ2-2	16	.	TRBV20-1	many	CSARDLIRGNTGELFF	TGCAGTGCTAGAGATCTCATAAGAGGGAACACCGGGGAGCTGTTTTTT
TRBJ1-1	14	.	TRBV7-9	.	CASKRAAENTEAFF	TGTGCCAGCAAAAGGGCCGCCGAAAACACTGAAGCTTTCTTT
TRBJ1-1	13	TRBD1	TRBV20-1	.	CSAPTGFNTEAFF	TGCAGTGCACCGACAGGGTTTAACACTGAAGCTTTCTTT
TRBJ1-1	13	.	TRBV7-9	many	CASSPVTTTEAFF	TGTGCCAGCAGCCCTGTTACGACGACTGAAGCTTTCTTT
TRBJ1-5	12	TRBD1	TRBV20-1	few	CSAGQANQPQHF	TGCAGTGCTGGACAGGCTAACCAGCCCCAGCATTTT
TRBJ1-2	14	TRBD1	TRBV20-1	many	CSAKSTGGNYGYTF	TGCAGTGCTAAGTCCACAGGGGGCAACTATGGCTACACCTTC
TRBJ1-2	16	TRBD1	TRBV7-4	.	CASSLDRGEANYGYTF	TGTGCCAGCAGCCTAGACAGGGGGGAAGCTAACTATGGCTACACCTTC
TRBJ2-7	13	TRBD1	TRBV2	many	CASGPGQTYEQYF	TGTGCCAGCGGACCGGGACAGACCTACGAGCAGTACTTC
TRBJ2-3	17	TRBD2	TRBV9	.	CASSVVGSGGRVDTQYF	TGTGCCAGCAGCGTAGTTGGGAGCGGGGGTCGTGTAGATACGCAGTATTTT
TRBJ2-5	12	.	TRBV10-3	.	CAAPDQAKTQYF	TGTGCCGCACCGGACCAGGCAAAGACCCAGTACTTC
TRBJ2-7	12	.	TRBV2	many	CASSFNLGEQYF	TGTGCCAGCAGTTTCAATCTCGGCGAGCAGTACTTC
TRBJ2-3	15	TRBD2	TRBV20-1	few	CSARVLAGGTDTQYF	TGCAGTGCTAGAGTTCTAGCGGGGGGCACAGATACGCAGTATTTT
TRBJ2-3	13	.	TRBV10-3	.	CAISESDTDTQYF	TGTGCCATCAGTGAGTCAGACACAGATACGCAGTATTTT
TRBJ2-2	16	.	TRBV7-2	few	CASSLGQRSNTGELFF	TGTGCCAGCAGCTTAGGGCAACGCTCGAACACCGGGGAGCTGTTTTTT
TRBJ1-5	17	.	TRBV7-9	few	CASSLVAVGQLDQPQHF	TGTGCCAGCAGCTTAGTAGCCGTGGGACAACTTGATCAGCCCCAGCATTTT
TRBJ2-2	13	.	TRBV5-1	few	CASSLEGAGELFF	TGTGCCAGCAGCTTGGAGGGGGCCGGGGAGCTGTTTTTT
TRBJ1-1	13	.	TRBV29-1	many	CSVRTEMNTEAFF	TGCAGCGTTAGGACAGAGATGAACACTGAAGCTTTCTTT
TRBJ1-5	15	.	TRBV7-9	.	CASSLMANSNQPQHF	TGTGCCAGCAGCTTGATGGCAAATAGCAATCAGCCCCAGCATTTT
TRBJ2-1	14	TRBD1	TRBV2	few	CASSSTGGYNEQFF	TGTGCCAGCAGTTCTACAGGGGGCTACAATGAGCAGTTCTTC
TRBJ2-2	14	.	TRBV10-1	.	CASSVQTNTGELFF	TGCGCCAGCTCGGTCCAAACGAACACCGGGGAGCTGTTTTTT
TRBJ1-5	14	.	TRBV20-1	.	CSASQPQGLGYEHF	TGCAGTGCTTCCCAACCGCAGGGGCTAGGCTACGAGCATTTT
TRBJ1-1	14	.	TRBV3-1	.	CASSQERGKGQAFF	TGTGCCAGCAGCCAAGAAAGGGGGAAGGGGCAAGCTTTCTTT
TRBJ2-5	15	TRBD1	TRBV7-3	.	CVSSQDRGYQETQYF	TGTGTCAGCTCCCAGGACAGGGGATACCAAGAGACCCAGTACTTC
TRBJ2-1	16	TRBD2	TRBV7-2	.	CASSLGAGLTYNEQFF	TGTGCCAGCAGCTTAGGGGCGGGACTAACCTACAATGAGCAGTTCTTC
TRBJ1-3	14	TRBD1	TRBV16	.	CASSRDRAKYTIYF	TGTGCCAGCAGCCGGGACAGGGCGAAGTACACCATATATTTT
TRBJ1-4	14	.	TRBV5-6	few	CASSLDRRYEKLFF	TGTGCCAGCAGCCTGGACAGACGATATGAAAAACTGTTTTTT
TRBJ1-1	12	.	TRBV20-1	many	CSASRWGTEAFF	TGCAGTGCTAGTCGGTGGGGCACTGAAGCTTTCTTT
TRBJ2-3	14	.	TRBV4-3	.	CASSQPGTGACLYF	TGCGCCAGCAGCCAACCTGGGACGGGGGCTTGTTTGTATTTT
TRBJ1-4	16	.	TRBV2	many	CASSENSFSTNEKLFF	TGTGCCAGCAGTGAAAACTCATTTTCAACTAATGAAAAACTGTTTTTT
TRBJ2-1	17	TRBD2	TRBV5-1	.	CASSLPGLAGGYNEQFF	TGCGCCAGCAGCTTACCGGGACTAGCGGGAGGATACAATGAGCAGTTCTTC
TRBJ2-5	15	TRBD2	TRBV7-3	.	CASGQLAGGMETQYF	TGCGCCAGCGGCCAACTAGCGGGAGGGATGGAGACCCAGTACTTC
TRBJ1-4	14	.	TRBV5-1	many	CASSLLGQNEKLFF	TGCGCCAGCAGCTTGTTGGGGCAGAATGAAAAACTGTTTTTT
TRBJ1-4	14	.	TRBV7-9	.	CASSSDRTDEKLFF	TGTGCCAGCAGCTCGGACAGAACGGATGAAAAACTGTTTTTT
TRBJ1-1	15	.	TRBV12-3/TRBV12-4	few	CASSLGPPGITEAFF	TGTGCCAGCAGTTTAGGTCCCCCCGGGATCACTGAAGCTTTCTTT
TRBJ1-1	14	.	TRBV10-3	.	CAISDSGAVGEAFF	TGTGCCATCAGCGACTCAGGGGCGGTCGGTGAAGCTTTCTTT
TRBJ1-2	15	TRBD1	TRBV6-5	.	CASSSQNRGFYGYTF	TGTGCCAGCAGTTCACAAAACAGGGGTTTCTACGGCTACACCTTC
TRBJ2-7	15	TRBD1	TRBV5-4	.	CASSLKTGGGFEQYF	TGTGCCAGCAGCTTGAAGACAGGGGGAGGGTTCGAGCAGTACTTC
TRBJ1-5	16	TRBD1	TRBV12-3/TRBV12-4	.	CASGLVIGQGIQPQHF	TGTGCTAGTGGTTTGGTAATCGGACAGGGGATTCAGCCCCAGCATTTT
TRBJ2-2	12	.	TRBV5-4	many	CASSKRFGELFF	TGTGCCAGCAGCAAGCGGTTCGGGGAGCTGTTTTTT
TRBJ1-1	15	.	TRBV15	many	CATSRGRVANTEAFF	TGTGCCACCAGCAGAGGGAGGGTGGCGAACACTGAAGCTTTCTTT
TRBJ1-5	14	.	TRBV6-5	many	CASRLDSSDQPQHF	TGTGCCAGCAGACTGGACAGTTCAGATCAGCCCCAGCATTTT
TRBJ1-5	14	TRBD1	TRBV2	.	CASSGQGLNQPQHF	TGTGCCAGCAGTGGACAGGGACTGAATCAGCCCCAGCATTTT